This section outlines one T cell receptor beta chain sequence together with its context. Antigen: not known. These data belong to a study of OX40 agonist ivuxolimab in advanced cancers. About the study: About 44% of patients had received prior checkpoint inhibitor therapy. Study observations and caveats: At 0.1 to 3.0 mg/kg, clonal expansion of CD4+ and CD8+ blood T cells had occurred by week 6. Among the lowest peripheral clonal expansion occurred in 0.1-3.0 mg/kg partial responders. More expanded clones were found, on average, in CD8+ than in CD4+ T cells.

Profiled with immunoSEQ multiplex PCR; TCRdb holds only in-frame clones, not every one. The sample gives 50,000 to 70,000 clones, over 90% of which show up once; around 19% is in the top ten. Trimming shortened V by 5 bases and J by 5 bases, and 12 bases separated the two germline ends. Germline-derived CDR1 and CDR2 are MDHEN and SYDVKM. The length of the CDR3 is 14 residues. This receptor was identified in an adult with an advanced solid tumor such as melanoma, head and neck, liver or kidney cancer. The V gene is TRBV28, the J gene TRBJ2-2; D assignment may be TRBD1 or TRBD2 (6 bases each). The specimen comprised CD4+ or CD8+ T cells sorted from blood, sampled in a trial of the OX40 agonist ivuxolimab. The CDR3 sequence: CASSVRGLTGELFF. In DNA, the CDR3 is TGTGCCAGCAGTGTACGGGGGCTAACCGGGGAGCTGTTTTTT.